This passage covers 2 T cell receptor beta chains from one sample sequenced in a study of blood T cell repertoires in COVID-19. This table comes from immunoSEQ multiplex PCR, and its TCRdb copy is limited to in-frame clones, with some not included. The sample lists more than 140,000 clones; about 85% were seen once. Sample: peripheral blood. The source is a human donor in a cohort sampled during active COVID-19.

The gene calls are TRBV30 and TRBJ1-1, with 7 bases identical to TRBD1. From germline, CDR1 is GTSNPN and CDR2 SVGIG (reference sequence). There are 12 residues in the CDR3. The ends lost 1 base at V and 9 bases at J; junction bases unmatched: 5. The CDR3 loop reads CAWSGQGSKAFF. The CDR3 bases are TGTGCCTGGAGTGGACAGGGTAGTAAAGCTTTCTTT.

V gene TRBV2 combines with J gene TRBJ1-4; D is unclear. V lost 5 bases and J 0 bases, leaving 10 bases between the germline ends. Germline V lookup: CDR1 SNHLY, CDR2 FYNNEI. This CDR3 has 15 amino acids. DNA of the CDR3: TGTGCCAGCAGTACCAGGCTTGCAACTAATGAAAAACTGTTTTTT. It yields the protein CASSTRLATNEKLFF.